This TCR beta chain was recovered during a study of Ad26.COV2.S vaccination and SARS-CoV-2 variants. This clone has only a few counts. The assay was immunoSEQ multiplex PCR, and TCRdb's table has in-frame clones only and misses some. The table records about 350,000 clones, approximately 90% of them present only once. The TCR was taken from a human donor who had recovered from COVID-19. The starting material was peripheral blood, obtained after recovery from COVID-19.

This CDR3 reads CASARGRGVAGELFF. Here the CDR3 DNA reads TGTGCCAGTGCCCGCGGTCGGGGGGTAGCCGGGGAGCTGTTTTTT. The chain has TRBV19 and TRBJ2-2; 7 nucleotides line up with TRBD2. The CDR3 is 15 residues long. The V segment lost 8 bases and the J segment 6 bases; nucleotides outside the gene matches: 12. Germline V gene lookup returns CDR1 LNHDA and CDR2 SQIVND (reference sequence). The variable domain in full, with the rest retrieved from reference TRBV19 and TRBJ2-2, is DGGITQSPKYLFRKEGQNVTLSCEQNLNHDAMYWYRQDPGQGLRLIYYSQIVNDFQKGDIAEGYSVSREKKESFPLTVTSAQKNPTAFYLCASARGRGVAGELFFGEGSRLTVL.